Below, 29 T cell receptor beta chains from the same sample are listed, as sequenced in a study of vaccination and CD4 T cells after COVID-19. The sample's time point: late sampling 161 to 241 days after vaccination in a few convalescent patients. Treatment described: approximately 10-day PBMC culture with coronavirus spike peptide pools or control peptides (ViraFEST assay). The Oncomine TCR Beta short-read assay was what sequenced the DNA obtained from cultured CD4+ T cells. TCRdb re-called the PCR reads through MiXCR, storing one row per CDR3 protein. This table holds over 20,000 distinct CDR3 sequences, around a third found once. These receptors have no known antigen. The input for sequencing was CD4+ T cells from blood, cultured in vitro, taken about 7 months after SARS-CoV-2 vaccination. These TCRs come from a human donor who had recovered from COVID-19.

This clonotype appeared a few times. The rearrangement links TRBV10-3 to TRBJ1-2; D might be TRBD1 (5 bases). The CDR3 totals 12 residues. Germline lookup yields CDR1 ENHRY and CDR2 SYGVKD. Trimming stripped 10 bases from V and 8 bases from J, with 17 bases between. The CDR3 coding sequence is TGTGCCACCCAGTCTGGGACGACCGGCTACACCTTC. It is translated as CATQSGTTGYTF.

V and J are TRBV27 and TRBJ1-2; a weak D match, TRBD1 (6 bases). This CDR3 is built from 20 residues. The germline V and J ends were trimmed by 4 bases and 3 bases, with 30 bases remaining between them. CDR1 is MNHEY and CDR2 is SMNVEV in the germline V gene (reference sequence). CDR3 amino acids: CASSSVPGGQGYKGDYGYTF. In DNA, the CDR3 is TGTGCCAGCAGTTCAGTCCCCGGGGGGCAGGGCTATAAGGGGGACTATGGCTACACCTTC.

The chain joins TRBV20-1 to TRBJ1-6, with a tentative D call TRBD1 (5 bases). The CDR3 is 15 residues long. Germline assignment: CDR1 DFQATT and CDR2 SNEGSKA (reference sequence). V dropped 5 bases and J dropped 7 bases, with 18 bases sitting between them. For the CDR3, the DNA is TGCAGTGCTGCAAAAGCATCTCGGACAAATTCACCCCTCCACTTT. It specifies CSAAKASRTNSPLHF.

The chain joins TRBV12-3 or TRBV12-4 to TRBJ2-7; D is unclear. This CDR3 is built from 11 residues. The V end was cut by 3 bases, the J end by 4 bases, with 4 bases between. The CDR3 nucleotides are TGTGCCAGCAGTTTGGGTTACGAGCAGTACTTC. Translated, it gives CASSLGYEQYF.

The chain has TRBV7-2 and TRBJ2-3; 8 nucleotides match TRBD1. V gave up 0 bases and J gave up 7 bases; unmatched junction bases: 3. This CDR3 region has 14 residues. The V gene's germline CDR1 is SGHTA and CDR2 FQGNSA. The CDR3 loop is CASSLARGLYTQYF. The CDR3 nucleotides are TGTGCCAGCAGCTTAGCCAGGGGGCTTTATACGCAGTATTTT.

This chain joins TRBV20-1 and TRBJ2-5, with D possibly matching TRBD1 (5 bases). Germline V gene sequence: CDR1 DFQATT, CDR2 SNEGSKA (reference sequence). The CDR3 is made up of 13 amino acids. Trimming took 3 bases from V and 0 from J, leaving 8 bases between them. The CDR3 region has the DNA TGCAGTGCTAGTAGGGGCAACCAAGAGACCCAGTACTTC. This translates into CSASRGNQETQYF.

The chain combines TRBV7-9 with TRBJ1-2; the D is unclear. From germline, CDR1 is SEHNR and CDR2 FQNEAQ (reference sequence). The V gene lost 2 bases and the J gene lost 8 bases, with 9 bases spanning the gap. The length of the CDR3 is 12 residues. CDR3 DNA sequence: TGTGCCAGCAGCTTACCGGTGGGGGGCTACACCTTC. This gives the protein CASSLPVGGYTF.

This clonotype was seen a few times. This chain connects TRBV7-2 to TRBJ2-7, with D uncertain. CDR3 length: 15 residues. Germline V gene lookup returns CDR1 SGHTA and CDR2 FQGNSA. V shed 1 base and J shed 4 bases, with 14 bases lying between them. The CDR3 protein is CASSLDRAPPYEQYF. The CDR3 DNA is TGTGCCAGCAGCTTAGATAGGGCTCCCCCATACGAGCAGTACTTC.

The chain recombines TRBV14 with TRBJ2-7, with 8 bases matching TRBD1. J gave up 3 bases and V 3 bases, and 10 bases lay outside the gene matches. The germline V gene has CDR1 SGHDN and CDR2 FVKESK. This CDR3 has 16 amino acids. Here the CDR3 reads CASSHGTGRGNYEQYF. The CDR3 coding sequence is TGTGCCAGCAGCCACGGGACAGGTAGGGGGAACTACGAGCAGTACTTC.

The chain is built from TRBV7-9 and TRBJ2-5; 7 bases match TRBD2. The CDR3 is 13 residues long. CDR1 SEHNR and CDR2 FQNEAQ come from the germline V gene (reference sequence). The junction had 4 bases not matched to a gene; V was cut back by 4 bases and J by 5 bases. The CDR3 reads CASSWMGGETQYF. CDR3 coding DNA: TGTGCCAGCAGCTGGATGGGGGGGGAGACCCAGTACTTC.

The CDR3 loop reads CSASSLDRGAYEQYF. Here the CDR3 DNA reads TGCAGTGCTAGTTCTTTGGACAGGGGAGCCTACGAGCAGTACTTC. J is TRBJ2-7 and V is TRBV20-1; the match to TRBD1 covers 9 bases. Germline-derived CDR1 and CDR2 are DFQATT and SNEGSKA (reference sequence). CDR3 length: 15 residues. Losses at the gene ends were 3 bases for V and 2 bases for J; bases not matched to a gene: 8.

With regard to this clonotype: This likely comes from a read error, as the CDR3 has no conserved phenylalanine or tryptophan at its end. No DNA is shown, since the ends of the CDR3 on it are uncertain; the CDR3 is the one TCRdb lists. This CDR3 is CASSKDDGLAL. V and J are TRBV21-1 and TRBJ2-1; TRBD2 is the table's D call, not checked against the DNA. TRBV21-1 counts as a pseudogene. The CDR3 is 11 amino acids in total, end residues counted.

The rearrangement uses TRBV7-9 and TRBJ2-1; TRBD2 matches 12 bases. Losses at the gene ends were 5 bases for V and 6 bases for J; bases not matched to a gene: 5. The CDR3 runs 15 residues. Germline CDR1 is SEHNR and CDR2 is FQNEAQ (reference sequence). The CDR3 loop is CASSQTSGRVNEQFF. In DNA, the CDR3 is TGTGCCAGCAGCCAGACTAGCGGGAGAGTCAATGAGCAGTTCTTC.

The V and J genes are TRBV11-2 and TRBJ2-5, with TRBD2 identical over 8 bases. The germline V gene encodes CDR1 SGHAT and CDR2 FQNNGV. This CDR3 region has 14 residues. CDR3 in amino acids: CASLRGLVGETQYF. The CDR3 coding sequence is TGTGCTTCGCTACGGGGACTAGTGGGCGAGACCCAGTACTTC.

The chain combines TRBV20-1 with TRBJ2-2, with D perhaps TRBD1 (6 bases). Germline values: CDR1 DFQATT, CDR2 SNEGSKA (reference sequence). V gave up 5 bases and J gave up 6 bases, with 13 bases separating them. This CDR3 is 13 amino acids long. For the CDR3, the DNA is TGCAGTGCTCAAAAGGACAGTTCCGGGGAGCTGTTTTTT. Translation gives CSAQKDSSGELFF.

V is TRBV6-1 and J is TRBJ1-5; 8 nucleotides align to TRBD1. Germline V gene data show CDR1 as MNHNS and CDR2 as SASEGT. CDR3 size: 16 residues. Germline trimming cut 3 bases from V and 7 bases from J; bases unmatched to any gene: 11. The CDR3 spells CASSDHVGQGVQPQHF. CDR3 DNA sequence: TGTGCCAGCAGTGACCATGTCGGACAGGGTGTCCAGCCCCAGCATTTT.

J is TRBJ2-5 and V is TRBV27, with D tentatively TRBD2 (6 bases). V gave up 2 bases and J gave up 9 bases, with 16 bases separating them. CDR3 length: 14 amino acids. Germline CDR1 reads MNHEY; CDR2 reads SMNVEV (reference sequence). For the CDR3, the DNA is TGTGCCAGCAGTTTAGGGGGGAGCCCCGTTGCCCAGTACTTC. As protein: CASSLGGSPVAQYF.

This chain's CDR3 is CASSERVKGGEQYF. In nucleotides, the CDR3 is TGCGCCAGCAGTGAAAGGGTAAAGGGGGGCGAGCAGTACTTC. The J gene is TRBJ2-7, the V gene TRBV10-1; D assignment may be TRBD1 or TRBD2 (6 bases each). The CDR3 length is 14 residues. In germline, CDR1 is WNHNN, CDR2 SYGVQD (reference sequence). Trimming removed 3 bases at V and 6 bases at J, with 15 bases between.

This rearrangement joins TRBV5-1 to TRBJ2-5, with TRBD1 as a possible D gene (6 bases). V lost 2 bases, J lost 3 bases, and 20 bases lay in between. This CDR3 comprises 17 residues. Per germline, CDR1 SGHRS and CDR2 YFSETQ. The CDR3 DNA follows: TGCGCCAGCAGCTTAGGAGGCAGGGGCGGCGCGAAAGAGACCCAGTACTTC. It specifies CASSLGGRGGAKETQYF.

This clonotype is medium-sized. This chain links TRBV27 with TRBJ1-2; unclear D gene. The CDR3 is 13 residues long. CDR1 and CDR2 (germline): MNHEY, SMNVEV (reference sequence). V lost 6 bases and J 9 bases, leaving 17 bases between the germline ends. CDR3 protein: CASSKVPSVRYTF. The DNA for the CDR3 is TGTGCCAGCAGCAAAGTCCCGTCAGTGCGCTACACCTTC.

Here the CDR3 DNA reads TGTGCCAGCAGCTTAGGGGACAGGGAGAACGAGCAGTACTTC. This gives the protein CASSLGDRENEQYF. The chain recombines TRBV7-3 with TRBJ2-7, with 9 bases that match TRBD1. V dropped 2 bases and J dropped 5; count of bases not matched to a gene: 4. The CDR3 sequence is 14 residues long. Germline assignment: CDR1 SGHTA and CDR2 FQGTGA.

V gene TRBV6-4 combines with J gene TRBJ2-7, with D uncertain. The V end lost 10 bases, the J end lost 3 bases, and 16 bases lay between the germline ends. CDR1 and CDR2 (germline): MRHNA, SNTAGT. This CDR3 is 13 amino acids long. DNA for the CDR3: TGTGCCATCTTAATACTAAACTACTACGAGCAGTACTTC. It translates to CAILILNYYEQYF.

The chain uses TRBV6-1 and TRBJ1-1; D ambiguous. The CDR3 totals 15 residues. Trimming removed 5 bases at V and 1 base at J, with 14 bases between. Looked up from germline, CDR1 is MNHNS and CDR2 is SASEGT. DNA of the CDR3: TGTGCCAGCAGTCCTTTACAGCTTTCGAACACTGAAGCTTTCTTT. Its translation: CASSPLQLSNTEAFF.

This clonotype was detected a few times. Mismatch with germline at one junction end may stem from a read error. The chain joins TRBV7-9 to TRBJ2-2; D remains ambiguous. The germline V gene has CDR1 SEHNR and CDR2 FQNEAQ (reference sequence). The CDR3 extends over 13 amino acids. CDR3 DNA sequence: TGTGCCAGCAGCATAGCCGTCACCGGGGAGCTGTTTTTT. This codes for CASSIAVTGELFF. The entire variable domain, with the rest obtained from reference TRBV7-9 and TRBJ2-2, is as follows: DTGVSQNPRHKITKRGQNVTFRCDPISEHNRLYWYRQTLGQGPEFLTYFQNEAQLEKSRLLSDRFSAERPKGSFSTLEIQRTEQGDSAMYLCASSIAVTGELFFGEGSRLTVL.

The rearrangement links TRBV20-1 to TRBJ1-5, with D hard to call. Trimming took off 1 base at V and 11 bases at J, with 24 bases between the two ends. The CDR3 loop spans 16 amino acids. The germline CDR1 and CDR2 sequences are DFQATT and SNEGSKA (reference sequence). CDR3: CSARVLGAGGPRAQHF. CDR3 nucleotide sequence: TGCAGTGCTAGAGTACTTGGTGCGGGCGGACCACGGGCCCAGCATTTT.

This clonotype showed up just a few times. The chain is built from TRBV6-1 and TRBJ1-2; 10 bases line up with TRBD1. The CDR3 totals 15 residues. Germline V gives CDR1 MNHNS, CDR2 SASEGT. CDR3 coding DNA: TGTGCGTTAACCACGGGACAGGGGTTGGTCTATGGCTACACCTTC. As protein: CALTTGQGLVYGYTF.

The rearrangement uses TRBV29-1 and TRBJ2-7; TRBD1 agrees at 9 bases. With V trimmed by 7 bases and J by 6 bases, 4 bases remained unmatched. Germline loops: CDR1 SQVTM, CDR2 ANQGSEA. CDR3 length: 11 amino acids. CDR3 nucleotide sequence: TGCAGCGCAAGACAGGGGGGCGAGCAGTACTTC. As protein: CSARQGGEQYF.

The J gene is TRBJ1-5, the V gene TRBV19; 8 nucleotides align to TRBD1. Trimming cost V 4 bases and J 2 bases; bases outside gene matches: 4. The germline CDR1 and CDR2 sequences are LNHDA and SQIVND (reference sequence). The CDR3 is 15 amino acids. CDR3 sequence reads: CASSNAGGGNQPQHF. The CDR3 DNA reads TGTGCCAGTAGTAATGCAGGGGGCGGCAATCAGCCCCAGCATTTT.

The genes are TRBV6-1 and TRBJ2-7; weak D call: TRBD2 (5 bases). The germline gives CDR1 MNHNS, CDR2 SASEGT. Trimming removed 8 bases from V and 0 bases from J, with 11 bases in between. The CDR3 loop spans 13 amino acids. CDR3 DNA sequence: TGTGCCAGCGGGAGACACCTCTCCTACGAGCAGTACTTC. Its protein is CASGRHLSYEQYF.